The present TCR beta chain was sequenced within a study of blood T cell repertoires in COVID-19. Study information: Researchers got acute and convalescent COVID-19 samples from the United States, Italy and Spain.

Germline CDR1 and CDR2: SGHRS and YFSETQ. CDR3 length: 15 residues. Trimming pared 1 base from V and 0 bases from J, leaving 10 bases between. Enrollees, about 18 to 95 years old, lived in approximately 25 US areas. In assigning cohorts, the study relied on participant-reported clinical history. This clone has more than one count but fewer than ten. Sequencing was performed with immunoSEQ multiplex PCR; in TCRdb, only in-frame clones are kept and a portion is missing. The table lists around 250,000 clones, just under 85% of them singletons. The sequencing input was PBMCs or T cells enriched from blood (not recorded which). The chain is built from TRBV5-1 and TRBJ1-1; D is unclear. The clonotype comes from a man between 35 and 55 years old who had recovered from COVID-19. The CDR3 sequence: CASSLFRNMNTEAFF. The CDR3 DNA follows: TGCGCCAGCAGCTTGTTTCGAAACATGAACACTGAAGCTTTCTTT.